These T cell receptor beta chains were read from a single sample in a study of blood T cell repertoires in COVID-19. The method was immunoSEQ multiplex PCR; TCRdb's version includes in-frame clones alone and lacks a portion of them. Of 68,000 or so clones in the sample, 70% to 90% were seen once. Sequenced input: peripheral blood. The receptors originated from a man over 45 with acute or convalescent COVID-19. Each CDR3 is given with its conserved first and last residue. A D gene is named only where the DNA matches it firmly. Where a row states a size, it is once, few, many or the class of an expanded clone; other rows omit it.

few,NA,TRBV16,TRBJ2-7,CASSQSPYYEQYF,TGTGCCAGCAGCCAAAGTCCCTACTACGAGCAGTACTTC
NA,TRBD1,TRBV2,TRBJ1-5,CASSPGTARQPQHF,TGTGCCAGCAGTCCCGGGACAGCGAGACAGCCCCAGCATTTT
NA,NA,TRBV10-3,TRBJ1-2,CAITPQGDNYGYTF,TGTGCCATCACCCCACAGGGTGATAACTATGGCTACACCTTC
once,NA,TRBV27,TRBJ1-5,CASSLGGNNQPQHF,TGTGCCAGCAGTTTAGGCGGCAACAATCAGCCCCAGCATTTT
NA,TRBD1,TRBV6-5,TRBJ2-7,CASIRDRGSYEQYF,TGTGCCAGCATCAGGGACAGGGGGTCCTACGAGCAGTACTTC
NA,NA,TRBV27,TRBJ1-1,CASSYGTKNTEAFF,TGTGCCAGCAGCTATGGGACAAAGAACACTGAAGCTTTCTTT
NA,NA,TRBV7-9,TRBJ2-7,CASSSLTYEQYF,TGTGCCAGCAGCTCCTTAACCTACGAGCAGTACTTC
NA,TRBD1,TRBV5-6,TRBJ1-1,CASSSTGGGNTEAFF,TGTGCCAGCAGCAGTACAGGGGGAGGGAACACTGAAGCTTTCTTT
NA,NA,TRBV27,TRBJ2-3,CASSLRRRVDTDTQYF,TGTGCCAGCAGTTTGCGGAGGAGGGTCGACACAGATACGCAGTATTTT
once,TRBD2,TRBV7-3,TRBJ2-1,CASSLASGTGNEQFF,TGTGCCAGCAGCTTAGCTAGCGGGACGGGGAATGAGCAGTTCTTC
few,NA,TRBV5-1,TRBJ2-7,CAARRDRSSYEQYF,TGCGCCGCGAGGAGGGACAGAAGCTCCTACGAGCAGTACTTC
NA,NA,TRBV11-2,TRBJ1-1,CASSLDTAGVTEAFF,TGTGCCAGCAGCTTAGATACGGCGGGGGTCACTGAAGCTTTCTTT
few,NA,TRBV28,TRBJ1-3,CASMEFLSGNTIYF,TGTGCCAGCATGGAGTTCCTCTCTGGAAACACCATATATTTT
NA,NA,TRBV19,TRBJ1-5,CASSYSNQPQHF,TGTGCCAGTAGTTATAGCAATCAGCCCCAGCATTTT
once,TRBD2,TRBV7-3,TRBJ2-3,CASSLSGGAADTQYF,TGTGCCAGCAGCTTAAGCGGGGGGGCCGCAGATACGCAGTATTTT
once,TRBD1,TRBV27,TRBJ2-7,CASSLRQGAYHEQYF,TGTGCCAGCAGTCTACGACAGGGGGCGTACCACGAGCAGTACTTC
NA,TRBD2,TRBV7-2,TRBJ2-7,CASSRRGGLVYEQYF,TGTGCCAGCAGCCGTAGGGGAGGGCTAGTCTACGAGCAGTACTTC
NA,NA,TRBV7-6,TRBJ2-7,CASSLTQGWGEQYF,TGTGCCAGCAGCTTAACCCAGGGATGGGGCGAGCAGTACTTC
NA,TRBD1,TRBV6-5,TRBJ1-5,CASSWDSNQPQHF,TGTGCCAGCAGTTGGGACAGTAATCAGCCCCAGCATTTT
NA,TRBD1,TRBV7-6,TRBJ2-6,CASRVGTGSSRAFGVLTF,TGTGCCAGCAGAGTTGGGACAGGGAGTTCTAGGGCATTCGGCGTCCTGACTTTC
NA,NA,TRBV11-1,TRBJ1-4,CASSLEPVFANEKLFF,TGTGCCAGCAGCTTAGAGCCGGTATTTGCTAATGAAAAACTGTTTTTT
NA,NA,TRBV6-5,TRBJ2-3,CASRPRRDLEYF,TGTGCCAGCAGACCCCGCCGGGACTTAGAGTATTTT
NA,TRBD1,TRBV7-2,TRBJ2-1,CASSSRDRGVNEQFF,TGTGCCAGCAGCTCCAGGGACAGGGGTGTGAATGAGCAGTTCTTC
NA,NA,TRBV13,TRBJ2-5,CASSGAYREETQYF,TGTGCCAGCAGCGGCGCCTACAGGGAAGAGACCCAGTACTTC